The next 14 T cell receptor beta chains were all read from a single sample in a study of T cell responses to AZD1222 COVID-19 vaccine. The protocol was immunoSEQ multiplex PCR, while the TCRdb copy is restricted to in-frame clones and leaves out a portion. The profile covers some 120,000 clones, with about nine tenths appearing a single time and under 1.5% taken by the ten largest. The sample in question was peripheral blood, obtained on day 0 of AZD1222 vaccination. These TCRs come from an adult in good health.

The V and J genes are TRBV21-1 and TRBJ2-1; the table's TRBD1 call for D was not verified on the DNA. TRBV21-1 is listed as a pseudogene. The CDR3 spans 15 residues. The CDR3 reads CASSARDRECNEQFF. CDR3 DNA: TGTGCCAGCAGCGCCCGGGACAGGGAATGCAATGAGCAGTTCTTC.

The chain is built from TRBV11-1 and TRBJ2-2; 8 nucleotides align to TRBD1. After removal of 5 bases from V and 5 bases from J, the junction contained 7 bases not matched to a gene. The CDR3 sequence is 15 residues long. Germline CDR1 SGHAT, CDR2 FQDESV (reference sequence). The CDR3 DNA reads TGTGCCAGCAGCGCGGGACAGGTTGTTACCGGGGAGCTGTTTTTT. Protein sequence: CASSAGQVVTGELFF.

This clone came up once. The V gene is TRBV7-2, the J gene TRBJ1-1, with a tentative D call TRBD1 (5 bases). V lost 3 bases to trimming and J lost 9 bases, with 20 bases between them. CDR3 length: 15 residues. The germline V gene encodes CDR1 SGHTA and CDR2 FQGNSA. CDR3: CASSFSRGGPLKAFF. The DNA for the CDR3 is TGTGCCAGCAGCTTTTCCCGGGGCGGGCCCCTGAAAGCTTTCTTT.

This clone was detected only once. The CDR3 protein is CAWSVPNEQFF. CDR3 in DNA: TGTGCCTGGAGTGTCCCCAATGAGCAGTTCTTC. The chain carries TRBV30 and TRBJ2-1; D ambiguous. Trimming stripped 0 bases from V and 6 bases from J, with 3 bases between. Germline V CDR1 and CDR2: GTSNPN, SVGIG (reference sequence). The CDR3 totals 11 residues.

The chain combines TRBV7-2 with TRBJ2-5, with D tentatively TRBD1 (5 bases). Germline V CDR1 and CDR2: SGHTA, FQGNSA. V dropped 1 base and J dropped 9 bases, with 15 bases sitting between them. This CDR3 comprises 14 residues. The CDR3 here is CASSLGTSPRAQYF. Written as DNA, the CDR3 is TGTGCCAGCAGCTTAGGTACGAGCCCCAGGGCCCAGTACTTC.

This chain connects TRBV2 to TRBJ2-5, with TRBD2 identical over 8 bases. Germline lookup yields CDR1 SNHLY and CDR2 FYNNEI. V was pared by 4 bases and J by 3 bases, with 10 bases of the junction left unmatched. The CDR3 totals 16 residues. The CDR3 reads CASSVFSGEPKETQYF. DNA of the CDR3: TGTGCCAGCAGTGTCTTTAGCGGGGAGCCTAAAGAGACCCAGTACTTC.

The DNA for the CDR3 is TGTGCCAGCAGCCGAATCAATCCAGGGGACCTAACCTACGAGCAGTACTTC. Protein sequence: CASSRINPGDLTYEQYF. The chain recombines TRBV27 with TRBJ2-7, with D tentatively TRBD1 (6 bases). V was trimmed by 6 bases and J by 2 bases, leaving 23 bases between them. The CDR3 spans 17 residues. CDR1 is MNHEY, CDR2 SMNVEV, per germline (reference sequence).

The rearrangement links TRBV11-3 to TRBJ2-3; 9 bases map to TRBD2. CDR3 size: 15 residues. Trimming at V came to 5 bases and at J to 2 bases, leaving 5 bases not matched to a gene. Germline V gene sequence: CDR1 SGHNT, CDR2 YENEEA. Written as DNA, the CDR3 is TGTGCCAGCAGCCGGACTAGCGCTAACACAGATACGCAGTATTTT. Its translation: CASSRTSANTDTQYF.

The V gene is TRBV6-5, the J gene TRBJ2-1; D perhaps matches TRBD1 (5 bases). Germline V gives CDR1 MNHEY, CDR2 SVGAGI. This CDR3 region has 16 residues. Trimming cost V 4 bases and J 0 bases, with 13 bases left between them. The DNA for the CDR3 is TGTGCCAGCAGTTTTACAGGTTTGAGCTCCTACAATGAGCAGTTCTTC. It specifies CASSFTGLSSYNEQFF.

The rearrangement joins TRBV21-1 to TRBJ1-1. TRBV21-1 is marked as a pseudogene. This CDR3 comprises 15 residues. In DNA, the CDR3 is TGTGCCAGCAGCCCTTGGAGCCGTTCGGACACTGAAGCTTTCTTT. Translating it yields CASSPWSRSDTEAFF.

V usage is TRBV7-8 and J usage is TRBJ1-6; a possible D gene is TRBD1 (5 bases). The CDR3 totals 14 residues. V was shortened by 1 base and J by 10 bases, with 11 bases between the two germline ends. From germline, CDR1 is SGHVS and CDR2 FQNEAQ. CDR3 bases: TGTGCCAGCAGCTTAGGGCAGGGAGGCTCACCCCTCCACTTT. Amino acids: CASSLGQGGSPLHF. Full variable domain (missing parts from reference TRBV7-8 and TRBJ1-6): GAGVSQSPRYKVAKRGQDVALRCDPISGHVSLFWYQQALGQGPEFLTYFQNEAQLDKSGLPSDRFFAERPEGSVSTLKIQRTQQEDSAVYLCASSLGQGGSPLHFGNGTRLTVT.

The gene calls are TRBV19 and TRBJ1-6, with D hard to call. V lost 0 bases to trimming and J lost 10 bases, with 10 bases between them. Germline CDR1 and CDR2: LNHDA and SQIVND (reference sequence). This CDR3 spans 14 amino acids. CDR3 nucleotide sequence: TGTGCCAGTAGTATAGAGGCAGGACTATCACCCCTCCACTTT. Translation: CASSIEAGLSPLHF.

This chain links TRBV19 with TRBJ1-4; 7 nucleotides match TRBD1. CDR1 LNHDA and CDR2 SQIVND come from the germline V gene (reference sequence). The CDR3 runs 15 residues. V lost 5 bases, J lost 3 bases, and 6 bases stayed unmatched. CDR3 region: CASSPPGQSNEKLFF. CDR3 nucleotides: TGTGCCAGTAGTCCCCCGGGACAGTCTAATGAAAAACTGTTTTTT.

The chain is built from TRBV5-1 and TRBJ2-2, with a tentative D call TRBD2 (6 bases). This CDR3 has 16 residues. Germline loops: CDR1 SGHRS, CDR2 YFSETQ. Trimming cost V 4 bases and J 0 bases, with 13 bases left between them. CDR3: CASSRGGTSNTGELFF. The CDR3 nucleotides read TGCGCCAGCAGCAGGGGCGGGACCTCGAACACCGGGGAGCTGTTTTTT.